Listed here are 29 T cell receptor beta chains from one sample, sequenced in a study of T cells in Graves' hyperthyroidism and ophthalmopathy. TCR beta CDR3 regions were amplified from RNA transcripts. The HTBI primer set was used in a first-round RT-PCR of the TCR CDR3. TCRdb re-called the multiplex PCR reads with MiXCR, one entry per CDR3 protein. The sample lists over 650,000 distinct CDR3 sequences, 16% occurring once. The source material was blood. These TCRs come from a man aged 18 to 29 with Graves' hyperthyroidism.

This clonotype was found a few times. V and J are TRBV11-1 and TRBJ2-6; either TRBD1 or TRBD2 may fit D (5 bases each). Trimming cost V 5 bases and J 0 bases, with 17 bases left between them. In germline, CDR1 is SGHAT, CDR2 FQDESV (reference sequence). This CDR3 contains 18 residues. DNA of the CDR3: TGTGCCAGCAGCCCAGGCGGGCTAGGGGCCTCTGGGGCCAACGTCCTGACTTTC. Its translation is CASSPGGLGASGANVLTF.

This clonotype showed up just a few times. V gene TRBV18 combines with J gene TRBJ2-7, with 8 bases fitting TRBD1. The V gene's germline CDR1 is KGHSH and CDR2 LQKENI. This CDR3 region has 16 residues. V gave up 1 base and J gave up 3 bases; unmatched junction bases: 8. The CDR3 nucleotides read TGTGCCAGCTCACCACTCTCGGGACAGGCCTACTACGAGCAGTACTTC. As protein: CASSPLSGQAYYEQYF.

The chain employs TRBV4-1 and TRBJ2-5, with TRBD2 matching over 7 bases. The CDR3 runs 17 residues. Trimming at V came to 1 base and at J to 5 bases, leaving 13 bases not matched to a gene. Germline V lookup: CDR1 MGHRA, CDR2 YSYEKL. The chain's CDR3 is CASSQVGLGRIQETQYF. The DNA of the CDR3 is TGCGCCAGCAGCCAAGTGGGCCTCGGGAGGATTCAGGAGACCCAGTACTTC.

This clonotype was picked up many times. The chain uses TRBV28 and TRBJ2-5; D gene uncertain. The CDR3 is 15 amino acids. Trimming pared 5 bases from V and 1 base from J, leaving 14 bases between. Germline loops: CDR1 MDHEN, CDR2 SYDVKM. The CDR3 DNA is TGTGCCAGCAGTAACAAGCTCCGAGGCCAAGAGACCCAGTACTTC. Translating it yields CASSNKLRGQETQYF.

There are many counts of this clonotype. The J gene is TRBJ2-2, the V gene TRBV2; D gene uncertain. Trimming shortened V by 7 bases and J by 1 base, and 13 bases separated the two germline ends. The CDR3 covers 15 residues. In germline, CDR1 is SNHLY, CDR2 FYNNEI. The CDR3 here is CASKDTRRNTGELFF. The DNA for the CDR3 is TGTGCCAGCAAAGATACCAGACGGAACACCGGGGAGCTGTTTTTT.

This clonotype occurred many times. The chain is built from TRBV2 and TRBJ1-2, with 8 positions matching TRBD1. The CDR3 extends over 14 amino acids. The V gene end was trimmed by 6 bases and the J gene end by 0 bases; junction bases not matched to a gene: 3. Per the germline V gene, CDR1 is SNHLY and CDR2 is FYNNEI. The DNA of the CDR3 is TGTGCCAGCAGGGACAGGGCGACTAACTATGGCTACACCTTC. Its protein product is CASRDRATNYGYTF.

The table lists this clonotype with many counts. The chain has TRBV28 and TRBJ2-4; 7 bases agree with TRBD2. This CDR3 comprises 14 residues. The germline V gene has CDR1 MDHEN and CDR2 SYDVKM. V trimming: 5 bases; J trimming: 7 bases; junction bases outside the gene matches: 8. Here the CDR3 DNA reads TGTGCCAGCAGTGCTGGGGGGGGTCCCAACATTCAGTACTTC. Encoded protein: CASSAGGGPNIQYF. Based on the CDR3 plus reference TRBV28 and TRBJ2-4, the full variable domain is DVKVTQSSRYLVKRTGEKVFLECVQDMDHENMFWYRQDPGLGLRLIYFSYDVKMKEKGDIPEGYSVSREKKERFSLILESASTNQTSMYLCASSAGGGPNIQYFGAGTRLSVL.

This clonotype was detected only a few times. The J gene is TRBJ1-2, the V gene TRBV3-1; a weak D match, TRBD1 (6 bases). The V end lost 4 bases, the J end lost 1 base, and 13 bases lay between the germline ends. From germline, CDR1 is LGHDT and CDR2 YNNKEL (reference sequence). This CDR3 has 15 residues. The CDR3 loop is CASSRRGFGNYGYTF. For the CDR3, the DNA is TGTGCCAGCAGCCGCAGGGGATTTGGTAACTATGGCTACACCTTC.

This clonotype was picked up a small number of times. V and J are TRBV7-9 and TRBJ1-1; D may be TRBD1 (6 bases). Trimming cost V 6 bases and J 7 bases, with 12 bases left between them. There are 12 residues in the CDR3. Germline V gene lookup returns CDR1 SEHNR and CDR2 FQNEAQ (reference sequence). CDR3 coding DNA: TGTGCCAGCAGACGAGGGGGGGATGAAGCTTTCTTT. Translating it yields CASRRGGDEAFF. The whole variable domain, remainder taken from reference TRBV7-9 and TRBJ1-1, is DTGVSQNPRHKITKRGQNVTFRCDPISEHNRLYWYRQTLGQGPEFLTYFQNEAQLEKSRLLSDRFSAERPKGSFSTLEIQRTEQGDSAMYLCASRRGGDEAFFGQGTRLTVV.

This clonotype was found many times. The CDR3 nucleotides read TGTGCCTGGAGTAGGAAAGGGGCCTATGGCTACACCTTC. It codes for CAWSRKGAYGYTF. This chain links TRBV30 with TRBJ1-2, with D perhaps matching TRBD1 (5 bases). CDR1 and CDR2 (germline): GTSNPN, SVGIG (reference sequence). This CDR3 has 13 amino acids. The V end was cut by 2 bases, the J end by 4 bases, with 11 bases between. Filled out from reference TRBV30 and TRBJ1-2, the complete variable domain reads SQTIHQWPATLVQPVGSPLSLECTVEGTSNPNLYWYRQAAGRGLQLLFYSVGIGQISSEVPQNLSASRPQDRQFILSSKKLLLSDSGFYLCAWSRKGAYGYTFGSGTRLTVV.

The gene calls are TRBV13 and TRBJ2-7, with D possibly TRBD2 on 5 matching bases. Germline V gene lookup returns CDR1 PRHDT and CDR2 FYEKMQ (reference sequence). The CDR3 contains 13 residues. V shed 8 bases and J shed 1 base, with 12 bases lying between them. The CDR3 spells CASGSASSYEQYF. The CDR3 region has the DNA TGTGCCAGCGGGAGCGCTAGTTCCTACGAGCAGTACTTC.

This clonotype was observed a handful of times. The chain combines TRBV5-1 with TRBJ1-1; no firm D call. Germline assignment: CDR1 SGHRS and CDR2 YFSETQ. The CDR3 has 13 residues. V dropped 5 bases and J dropped 6 bases, with 14 bases sitting between them. CDR3 sequence reads: CASRPFQDAEAFF. The CDR3 bases are TGCGCCAGCAGACCTTTTCAGGACGCTGAAGCTTTCTTT.

This clonotype showed up many times. The chain carries TRBV28 and TRBJ1-1; D unclear. The germline gives CDR1 MDHEN, CDR2 SYDVKM. The CDR3 covers 11 residues. CDR3 sequence: CAAGFNTEAFF. The DNA of the CDR3 is TGTGCGGCGGGTTTCAACACTGAAGCTTTCTTT.

V and J are TRBV2 and TRBJ2-2; D call uncertain. Germline-derived CDR1 and CDR2 are SNHLY and FYNNEI. The V gene lost 6 bases and the J gene lost 5 bases, with 10 bases spanning the gap. This CDR3 contains 13 residues. The CDR3 loop reads CASRVTVTGELFF. DNA of the CDR3: TGTGCCAGCAGAGTAACAGTAACCGGGGAGCTGTTTTTT.

This clonotype was seen repeatedly, ten times or more. J is TRBJ2-7 and V is TRBV18, with 7 bases fitting TRBD2. The trim removed 2 bases at V and 1 base at J, leaving 5 bases unmatched. Germline V gene data show CDR1 as KGHSH and CDR2 as LQKENI. The CDR3 totals 15 residues. The CDR3 sequence is CASSPREGRSYEQYF. DNA for the CDR3: TGTGCCAGCTCACCAAGGGAGGGCAGGTCCTACGAGCAGTACTTC.

This clonotype was observed at least ten times. This sequence joins TRBV28 and TRBJ2-7, with D perhaps TRBD1 (6 bases). The germline V gene encodes CDR1 MDHEN and CDR2 SYDVKM. CDR3 length: 13 residues. Trimming left V 8 bases short and J 2 bases short, with 13 bases between. Here the CDR3 reads CASEGDRAYEQYF. DNA of the CDR3: TGTGCCAGCGAGGGGGACCGAGCCTACGAGCAGTACTTC.

At least ten counts were recorded for this clonotype. The chain has TRBV11-1 and TRBJ1-1; D not resolved. Germline V CDR1 and CDR2: SGHAT, FQDESV (reference sequence). Trimming removed 2 bases at V and 0 bases at J, with 7 bases between. The CDR3 consists of 14 residues. The CDR3 bases are TGTGCCAGCAGCTTATATTACTTGAACACTGAAGCTTTCTTT. Amino acid sequence: CASSLYYLNTEAFF.

This clonotype was seen repeatedly, ten times or more. The rearrangement uses TRBV3-1 and TRBJ2-7; 10 nucleotides match TRBD1. Germline V gene sequence: CDR1 LGHDT, CDR2 YNNKEL (reference sequence). V was clipped by 6 bases and J by 2 bases; unmatched bases: 10. The CDR3 extends over 16 amino acids. The CDR3 region has the DNA TGTGCCAGCAGTGTCGGCGGGACAGGGGTTCCCTACGAGCAGTACTTC. Amino acid sequence: CASSVGGTGVPYEQYF.

The chain links TRBV11-3 to TRBJ1-1, with D possibly being TRBD1 (6 bases). V lost 3 bases, J lost 0 bases, and 20 bases lay in between. Germline V gene lookup returns CDR1 SGHNT and CDR2 YENEEA. This CDR3 contains 18 residues. The DNA for the CDR3 is TGTGCCAGCAGCTTTTATGGGGAACAGGGACGGGTGAACACTGAAGCTTTCTTT. Amino acid sequence: CASSFYGEQGRVNTEAFF.

This clonotype appeared a single time. The V and J genes are TRBV20-1 and TRBJ2-5; the D gene is possibly TRBD1 (5 bases). The CDR3 consists of 15 residues. V lost 5 bases and J lost 4, with 20 bases in between. Germline V lookup: CDR1 DFQATT, CDR2 SNEGSKA (reference sequence). The CDR3 DNA reads as TGCAGTGCTCAAATCACCCAGGGAATCCCAGAGACCCAGTACTTC. Amino acid sequence: CSAQITQGIPETQYF.

The rearrangement links TRBV20-1 to TRBJ1-5; 8 bases line up with TRBD1. Germline V lookup: CDR1 DFQATT, CDR2 SNEGSKA (reference sequence). The ends lost 5 bases at V and 4 bases at J; junction bases unmatched: 7. This CDR3 is built from 14 residues. This CDR3 reads CSASTGAVNQPQHF. The CDR3 nucleotides read TGCAGTGCTTCGACAGGGGCCGTTAATCAGCCCCAGCATTTT.

In regard to this clonotype: A much larger clone lies one base from this, so it may be a read error. V gene TRBV6-2 or TRBV6-3 combines with J gene TRBJ2-1; possibly TRBD1 or TRBD2 for D (5 bases each). The CDR3 length is 14 residues. The V end was cut by 2 bases, the J end by 10 bases, with 15 bases between. Germline assignment: CDR1 MNHEY and CDR2 SVGEGT. CDR3 sequence (DNA): TGTGCCAGCAGTTACGGGGGAGTCTTGGGGGAGCAGTTCTTC. Translated, it gives CASSYGGVLGEQFF.

The chain carries TRBV18 and TRBJ2-1; 8 bases fit TRBD2. Unmatched junction bases numbered 2, after V lost 6 bases and J lost 1 base. The CDR3 covers 14 residues. CDR1 is KGHSH, CDR2 LQKENI, per germline. The CDR3 DNA sequence: TGTGCCAGCTCTAGCGGGATTTCCTACAATGAGCAGTTCTTC. It yields the protein CASSSGISYNEQFF.

This clonotype was counted between two and nine times. The CDR3 DNA follows: TGTGCCAGCAGTTGGACAGGGGCAGATACGCAGTATTTT. It translates to CASSWTGADTQYF. The chain has TRBV12-3 or TRBV12-4 and TRBJ2-3, with 9 nucleotides matching TRBD1. The CDR3 has 13 residues. Germline trimming cut 4 bases from V and 4 bases from J; bases unmatched to any gene: 0.

For this clonotype: Just one base apart from a much larger clone, this may be a read error. The chain has TRBV3-1 and TRBJ2-1, with D perhaps matching TRBD1 (5 bases). The CDR3 is 12 residues long. The germline V gene has CDR1 LGHDT and CDR2 YNNKEL (reference sequence). Here the CDR3 DNA reads TGTGCCAGCAGCCAAGTGGACAATGAGCGGTTCTTC. Protein: CASSQVDNERFF.

Many counts were recorded for this clonotype. The chain carries TRBV5-5 and TRBJ1-1; D not certain. This CDR3 is 14 amino acids long. V dropped 2 bases and J dropped 2 bases, with 10 bases sitting between them. Germline V gives CDR1 SGHKS, CDR2 YYEKEE (reference sequence). CDR3 coding DNA: TGTGCCAGCAGCTTTCGGGGTGAAAACACTGAAGCTTTCTTT. Translating gives CASSFRGENTEAFF.

This clonotype was detected a few times. The CDR3 region is CATSDSTVLTDTQYF. Here the CDR3 DNA reads TGTGCCACCAGTGATTCAACGGTCCTCACAGATACGCAGTATTTT. V gene TRBV24-1 combines with J gene TRBJ2-3, with D hard to call. Trimming stripped 2 bases from V and 2 bases from J, with 10 bases between. The CDR3 is 15 amino acids. The germline CDR1 and CDR2 sequences are KGHDR and SFDVKD.

The rearrangement joins TRBV5-1 to TRBJ2-5, with 7 bases matching TRBD2. J lost 5 bases, V lost 1 base, and 5 bases had no gene match. The CDR3 sequence is 14 residues long. Germline values: CDR1 SGHRS, CDR2 YFSETQ. CDR3 protein: CASSLLREWETQYF. The CDR3 DNA follows: TGCGCCAGCAGCTTGTTGCGGGAGTGGGAGACCCAGTACTTC.

This clonotype was recorded many times. V usage is TRBV3-1 and J usage is TRBJ1-5, with 7 positions matching TRBD1. The CDR3 runs 14 residues. Germline CDR1 and CDR2: LGHDT and YNNKEL (reference sequence). The junction had 7 bases not matched to a gene; V was cut back by 4 bases and J by 7 bases. The CDR3 DNA reads TGTGCCAGCAGCCGGAGGGACAGCGGCCAGCCCCAGCATTTT. Translated: CASSRRDSGQPQHF.